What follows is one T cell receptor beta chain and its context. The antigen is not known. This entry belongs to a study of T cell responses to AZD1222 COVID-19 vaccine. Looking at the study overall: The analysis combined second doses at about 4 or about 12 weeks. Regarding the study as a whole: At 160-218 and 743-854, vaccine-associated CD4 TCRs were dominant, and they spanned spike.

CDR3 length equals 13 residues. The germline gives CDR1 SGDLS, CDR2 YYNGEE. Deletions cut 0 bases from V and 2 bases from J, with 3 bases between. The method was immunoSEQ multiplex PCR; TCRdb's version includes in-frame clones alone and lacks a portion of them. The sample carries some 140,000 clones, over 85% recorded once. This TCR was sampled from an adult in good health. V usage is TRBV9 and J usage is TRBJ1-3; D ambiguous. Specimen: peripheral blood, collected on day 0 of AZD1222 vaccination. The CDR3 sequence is CASSVDPGNTIYF. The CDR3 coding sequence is TGTGCCAGCAGCGTAGATCCTGGAAACACCATATATTTT. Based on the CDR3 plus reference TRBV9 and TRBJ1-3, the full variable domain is DSGVTQTPKHLITATGQRVTLRCSPRSGDLSVYWYQQSLDQGLQFLIQYYNGEERAKGNILERFSAQQFPDLHSELNLSSLELGDSALYFCASSVDPGNTIYFGEGSWLTVV.